This passage covers 29 T cell receptor beta chains from one sample sequenced in a study of vaccination and CD4 T cells after COVID-19. The Oncomine TCR Beta short-read assay sequenced DNA from cultured CD4+ T cells. TCRdb re-analysed the PCR reads in MiXCR, keeping a single row per CDR3 protein. The data show approximately 9,600 distinct CDR3 sequences, 26% seen once. Sample treatment: approximately nine-day PBMC culture with coronavirus spike peptide pools or control peptides (ViraFEST assay). No antigen has been assigned to these receptors. The sample consisted of CD4+ T cells from blood, cultured in vitro, taken before SARS-CoV-2 vaccination. These receptors came from a human donor who received a COVID-19 vaccine.

This clonotype occurred once. The chain carries TRBV21-1 and TRBJ1-4; no check of the table's D call, TRBD1, against the DNA was made. TRBV21-1 is a pseudogene. The CDR3 runs to 20 residues. The CDR3 region is CASSKDVILTGGATNEKLFF. CDR3 sequence (DNA): TGTGCCAGCAGCAAAGACGTGATTCTGACAGGGGGGGCAACTAATGAAAAACTGTTTTTT.

This clonotype was counted only a few times. The chain carries TRBV5-4 and TRBJ2-5; D gene unclear. Germline assignment: CDR1 SGHNT and CDR2 YYREEE (reference sequence). The CDR3 consists of 13 residues. Deletions cut 0 bases from V and 2 bases from J, with 5 bases between. The CDR3 DNA is TGTGCCAGCAGCTTGGACATACAAGAGACCCAGTACTTC. Protein sequence: CASSLDIQETQYF.

The sample holds a few counts of this clonotype. Here the CDR3 DNA reads TGCAGTGCTAGCTCGGGTAGTAGAGCTGAAGCTTTCTTT. It encodes CSASSGSRAEAFF. The chain links TRBV20-1 to TRBJ1-1; D remains unclear. V lost 3 bases and J 6 bases, leaving 14 bases between the germline ends. This CDR3 contains 13 residues. Germline V CDR1 and CDR2: DFQATT, SNEGSKA (reference sequence).

The chain carries TRBV20-1 and TRBJ1-2; 7 nucleotides agree with TRBD1. J was trimmed by 3 bases and V by 3 bases; bases with no gene match: 16. The CDR3 spans 17 residues. Germline lookup yields CDR1 DFQATT and CDR2 SNEGSKA (reference sequence). The CDR3 loop is CSASSPRTGLRDYGYTF. The CDR3 DNA is TGCAGTGCTAGTAGTCCGAGGACAGGACTCCGGGACTATGGCTACACCTTC.

The chain uses TRBV7-8 and TRBJ2-1; the match to TRBD1 covers 9 bases. This CDR3 region has 14 residues. Germline assignment: CDR1 SGHVS and CDR2 FQNEAQ. With 5 bases clipped from V and 6 bases from J, the junction kept 5 bases outside the gene matches. The DNA for the CDR3 is TGTGCCAGCAGCCTCACAGGGGGCGTCAATGAGCAGTTCTTC. It encodes CASSLTGGVNEQFF.

V usage is TRBV7-6 and J usage is TRBJ2-7; D unclear. This CDR3 has 13 residues. The V end lost 1 base, the J end lost 5 bases, and 9 bases lay between the germline ends. CDR1 is SGHVS, CDR2 FNYEAQ, per germline. The CDR3 DNA sequence: TGTGCCAGCAGCTTAGGTAAAGGGAACGAGCAGTACTTC. This translates into CASSLGKGNEQYF.

This sequence joins TRBV25-1 and TRBJ2-3; perhaps TRBD1 as D (6 bases). Germline V gives CDR1 MGHDK, CDR2 SYGVNS. This CDR3 has 14 amino acids. V shed 3 bases and J shed 4 bases, with 11 bases lying between them. The DNA of the CDR3 is TGTGCCAGCAGTGATCAGGGGATCGCAGATACGCAGTATTTT. Translating gives CASSDQGIADTQYF.

V is TRBV7-6 and J is TRBJ1-4, with a tentative D call TRBD1 (6 bases). CDR3 length: 15 residues. Trimming took off 5 bases at V and 8 bases at J, with 18 bases between the two ends. Germline values: CDR1 SGHVS, CDR2 FNYEAQ. CDR3 protein: CASSPGWRGSEKLFF. CDR3 nucleotides: TGTGCCAGCAGCCCGGGATGGAGGGGGAGCGAAAAACTGTTTTTT.

This clonotype was recorded a few times. The chain is built from TRBV7-6 and TRBJ2-3, with D possibly TRBD2 on 6 matching bases. The CDR3 is made up of 14 amino acids. In germline, CDR1 is SGHVS, CDR2 FNYEAQ. Trimming removed 4 bases from V and 0 bases from J, with 8 bases in between. As DNA, the CDR3 is TGTGCCAGCAGCTCCGGGACTAGCACAGATACGCAGTATTTT. Residues: CASSSGTSTDTQYF.

J is TRBJ2-7 and V is TRBV6-1; D perhaps matches TRBD1 (5 bases). This CDR3 has 13 amino acids. V was clipped by 7 bases and J by 4 bases, with 14 bases between them. Germline V gene sequence: CDR1 MNHNS, CDR2 SASEGT. The CDR3 sequence is CASKGLRIYEQYF. The CDR3 DNA follows: TGTGCCAGCAAGGGGCTCCGGATTTACGAGCAGTACTTC.

The V call is TRBV10-3, the J call TRBJ1-6; weak D call: TRBD1 (6 bases). CDR3 length equals 15 residues. Trimming removed 6 bases at V and 5 bases at J, with 14 bases between. CDR1 ENHRY and CDR2 SYGVKD come from the germline V gene. CDR3 sequence (DNA): TGTGCCATCAGAAACGACAGGCCGGATAATTCACCCCTCCACTTT. It yields the protein CAIRNDRPDNSPLHF.

The chain joins TRBV25-1 to TRBJ2-5; 15 positions match TRBD2. CDR1 is MGHDK and CDR2 is SYGVNS in the germline V gene. The ends lost 4 bases at V and 5 bases at J; junction bases unmatched: 2. The CDR3 extends over 15 amino acids. The CDR3 here is CASSGGLAGGETQYF. In nucleotides, the CDR3 is TGTGCCAGCAGTGGAGGACTAGCGGGGGGGGAGACCCAGTACTTC.

This clonotype turned up a few times. The chain combines TRBV30 with TRBJ2-5, with D unresolved. Germline lookup yields CDR1 GTSNPN and CDR2 SVGIG (reference sequence). CDR3 size: 13 residues. The ends were cut back, 3 bases at V and 1 base at J, with 9 bases in the middle. CDR3 sequence: CAWSAQLQETQYF. DNA of the CDR3: TGTGCCTGGAGCGCCCAACTCCAAGAGACCCAGTACTTC.

By proportion, this clonotype is medium-sized. The V gene is TRBV6-1, the J gene TRBJ2-2; tentatively, D is TRBD1 (5 bases). This CDR3 is built from 14 residues. V was cut by 5 bases and J by 5 bases, with 12 bases left in between. Germline CDR1 MNHNS, CDR2 SASEGT. CDR3 coding DNA: TGTGCCAGCAGTCGGCAGGGTGGTACCGGGGAGCTGTTTTTT. Protein: CASSRQGGTGELFF.

This chain connects TRBV19 to TRBJ1-5; tentative D call: TRBD1 (6 bases). The CDR3 totals 14 residues. CDR1 is LNHDA, CDR2 SQIVND, per germline (reference sequence). Trimming removed 6 bases at V and 6 bases at J, with 15 bases between. CDR3 sequence: CASRLQGWGQPQHF. The DNA for the CDR3 is TGTGCCAGTAGGCTCCAGGGGTGGGGTCAGCCCCAGCATTTT. The full variable domain, rest sourced from reference TRBV19 and TRBJ1-5, is DGGITQSPKYLFRKEGQNVTLSCEQNLNHDAMYWYRQDPGQGLRLIYYSQIVNDFQKGDIAEGYSVSREKKESFPLTVTSAQKNPTAFYLCASRLQGWGQPQHFGDGTRLSIL.

This rearrangement joins TRBV18 to TRBJ1-2; 7 bases align to TRBD1. Germline trimming cut 5 bases from V and 6 bases from J; bases unmatched to any gene: 6. The CDR3 sequence is 13 residues long. CDR1 is KGHSH and CDR2 is LQKENI in the germline V gene. The CDR3 DNA sequence: TGTGCCAGCTCAACACTGGGACAGAATGGCTACACCTTC. Its translation: CASSTLGQNGYTF. The full variable domain, in which reference TRBV18 and TRBJ1-2 provide the parts outside the CDR3, is NAGVMQNPRHLVRRRGQEARLRCSPMKGHSHVYWYRQLPEEGLKFMVYLQKENIIDESGMPKERFSAEFPKEGPSILRIQQVVRGDSAAYFCASSTLGQNGYTFGSGTRLTVV.

This clonotype was seen a handful of times. This sequence joins TRBV20-1 and TRBJ2-3; 9 bases line up with TRBD2. The V gene end was trimmed by 0 bases and the J gene end by 2 bases; junction bases not matched to a gene: 6. The CDR3 has 16 amino acids. Germline CDR1 reads DFQATT; CDR2 reads SNEGSKA (reference sequence). The CDR3 sequence: CSARDPLAGFTDTQYF. CDR3 DNA: TGCAGTGCTAGAGATCCGCTAGCGGGGTTCACAGATACGCAGTATTTT.

About this clonotype: It is unclear where the CDR3 begins or ends on the DNA, so no DNA is shown, and the CDR3 is as TCRdb lists it. The chain carries TRBV7-5 and TRBJ1-3; TRBD1, the table's D call, was not compared with the DNA. TRBV7-5 is tagged as a pseudogene. Termini included, the CDR3 measures 17 amino acids. CDR3 loop: CISVSEARGGPGHTIYF.

J is TRBJ2-3 and V is TRBV7-2; 8 bases agree with TRBD1. Per the germline V gene, CDR1 is SGHTA and CDR2 is FQGNSA. The junction had 6 bases not matched to a gene; V was cut back by 5 bases and J by 5 bases. The CDR3 length is 14 residues. CDR3 sequence: CASSTRGREDTQYF. DNA for the CDR3: TGTGCCAGCAGCACCAGGGGGCGCGAAGATACGCAGTATTTT.

A few counts support this clonotype. This chain uses TRBV2 with TRBJ2-7; D possibly corresponds to TRBD2 (5 bases). Germline V gene lookup returns CDR1 SNHLY and CDR2 FYNNEI. V was pared by 6 bases and J by 4 bases, with 10 bases between. The CDR3 spans 12 residues. The CDR3 region is CASRRDGYEQYF. The DNA of the CDR3 is TGTGCCAGCAGGAGGGATGGGTACGAGCAGTACTTC.

This clonotype was detected only a few times. The chain recombines TRBV6-1 with TRBJ2-5; 7 nucleotides agree with TRBD2. V shed 5 bases, J shed 7 bases, and the junction held 4 bases outside the gene matches. The CDR3 has 12 amino acids. Looked up from germline, CDR1 is MNHNS and CDR2 is SASEGT. Here the CDR3 DNA reads TGTGCCAGCAGTCCAACGGGAGGGACCCAGTACTTC. It translates to CASSPTGGTQYF.

The chain links TRBV19 to TRBJ1-5; no firm D call. Per germline, CDR1 LNHDA and CDR2 SQIVND (reference sequence). Trimming took 3 bases from V and 4 from J, leaving 10 bases between them. The CDR3 loop spans 14 amino acids. CDR3 in amino acids: CASSIGHGNQPQHF. In nucleotides, the CDR3 is TGTGCCAGTAGTATTGGGCATGGTAATCAGCCCCAGCATTTT.

This clonotype showed up just a few times. The V and J genes are TRBV6-1 and TRBJ2-7, with TRBD1 as a possible D gene (6 bases). This CDR3 has 15 amino acids. Germline CDR1 and CDR2: MNHNS and SASEGT. V was pared by 7 bases and J by 2 bases, with 18 bases between. CDR3 residues: CASMRSAGDAYEQYF. The CDR3 DNA sequence: TGTGCCAGCATGAGGTCGGCAGGGGACGCCTACGAGCAGTACTTC.

The chain joins TRBV6-1 to TRBJ1-6, with 7 bases that match TRBD1. The V gene's germline CDR1 is MNHNS and CDR2 SASEGT. V lost 4 bases and J lost 11; bases outside the gene matches: 11. The CDR3 loop spans 15 amino acids. CDR3 sequence (DNA): TGTGCCAGCAGTGCACGACAGGGTAGTGGTCCACCCCTCCACTTT. Encoded protein: CASSARQGSGPPLHF.

This clonotype was found a few times. V and J are TRBV2 and TRBJ2-5, with a weak D call TRBD2 (5 bases). Deletions cut 4 bases from V and 0 bases from J, with 6 bases between. The CDR3 runs 13 residues. Looked up from germline, CDR1 is SNHLY and CDR2 is FYNNEI. CDR3: CASSVDYQETQYF. CDR3 nucleotide sequence: TGTGCCAGCAGTGTGGACTACCAAGAGACCCAGTACTTC.

This chain links TRBV19 with TRBJ1-4; tentatively, D is TRBD1 (6 bases). Deletions cut 4 bases from V and 5 bases from J, with 11 bases between. The CDR3 is 14 residues long. Per germline, CDR1 LNHDA and CDR2 SQIVND (reference sequence). The CDR3 reads CASSTDSPNEKLFF. CDR3 sequence (DNA): TGTGCCAGTAGTACGGACAGCCCGAATGAAAAACTGTTTTTT. The whole variable domain, filled in from reference TRBV19 and TRBJ1-4, reads DGGITQSPKYLFRKEGQNVTLSCEQNLNHDAMYWYRQDPGQGLRLIYYSQIVNDFQKGDIAEGYSVSREKKESFPLTVTSAQKNPTAFYLCASSTDSPNEKLFFGSGTQLSVL.

Only a few counts were recorded for this clonotype. The CDR3: CAWSVFLMNTEAFF. The CDR3 DNA reads as TGTGCCTGGAGTGTCTTCTTAATGAACACTGAAGCTTTCTTT. V and J are TRBV30 and TRBJ1-1; D remains ambiguous. V lost 0 bases to trimming and J lost 0 bases, with 8 bases between them. CDR1 GTSNPN and CDR2 SVGIG come from the germline V gene (reference sequence). The CDR3 is made up of 14 amino acids.

The table lists this clonotype with a few counts. This chain links TRBV27 with TRBJ1-5, with D possibly TRBD1 on 6 matching bases. The CDR3 consists of 16 residues. The V end lost 5 bases, the J end lost 4 bases, and 18 bases lay between the germline ends. Germline lookup yields CDR1 MNHEY and CDR2 SMNVEV (reference sequence). The CDR3 coding sequence is TGTGCCAGCAGTCGACGAGGGGGACTGTCTAATCAGCCCCAGCATTTT. It specifies CASSRRGGLSNQPQHF.

There are a few counts of this clonotype. The chain couples TRBV20-1 to TRBJ2-1, with 9 bases identical to TRBD2. The CDR3 loop spans 15 amino acids. V gave up 3 bases and J gave up 12 bases; unmatched junction bases: 15. The germline CDR1 and CDR2 sequences are DFQATT and SNEGSKA (reference sequence). CDR3 sequence reads: CSASPPRLAGIGQFF. The CDR3 DNA is TGCAGTGCTAGCCCTCCCCGGCTAGCGGGGATTGGGCAGTTCTTC.